Detailed here is one TCR beta chain. The target antigen is unknown. This entry comes from a study of T cells in Graves' hyperthyroidism and ophthalmopathy. Regarding the study as a whole: Most thyroid clonotypes expanded above 0.001 were also detected in blood.

Germline CDR1 and CDR2: SSHAT and FNYEAQ (reference sequence). The CDR3 runs 14 residues. The junction had 7 bases not matched to a gene; V was cut back by 6 bases and J by 3 bases. Exclusion of patients followed from uncontrolled infection, other autoimmune disease, pregnancy or lactation. Amplification of TCR beta CDR3 regions was performed using RNA transcripts as template. HTBI primers were the set used in a first-round RT-PCR of the TCR CDR3. TCRdb called the multiplex PCR reads again in MiXCR, with one record for every CDR3 protein. There are about 570,000 distinct CDR3 sequences in the sample; about half occur only once, and roughly 19% lies in the top ten.

The sequenced sample consisted of peripheral blood or thyroid tissue (not recorded which). The TCR comes from an adult woman with Graves' disease, either hyperthyroidism or ophthalmopathy (not recorded which). V gene TRBV7-7 combines with J gene TRBJ1-1, with 7 bases that match TRBD1. The CDR3 sequence: CASSSKTGHTEAFF. The CDR3 region has the DNA TGTGCCAGCAGTTCCAAGACAGGGCACACTGAAGCTTTCTTT. Complete variable domain (other parts from reference TRBV7-7 and TRBJ1-1): GAGVSQSPRYKVTKRGQDVTLRCDPISSHATLYWYQQALGQGPEFLTYFNYEAQPDKSGLPSDRFSAERPEGSISTLTIQRTEQRDSAMYRCASSSKTGHTEAFFGQGTRLTVV.